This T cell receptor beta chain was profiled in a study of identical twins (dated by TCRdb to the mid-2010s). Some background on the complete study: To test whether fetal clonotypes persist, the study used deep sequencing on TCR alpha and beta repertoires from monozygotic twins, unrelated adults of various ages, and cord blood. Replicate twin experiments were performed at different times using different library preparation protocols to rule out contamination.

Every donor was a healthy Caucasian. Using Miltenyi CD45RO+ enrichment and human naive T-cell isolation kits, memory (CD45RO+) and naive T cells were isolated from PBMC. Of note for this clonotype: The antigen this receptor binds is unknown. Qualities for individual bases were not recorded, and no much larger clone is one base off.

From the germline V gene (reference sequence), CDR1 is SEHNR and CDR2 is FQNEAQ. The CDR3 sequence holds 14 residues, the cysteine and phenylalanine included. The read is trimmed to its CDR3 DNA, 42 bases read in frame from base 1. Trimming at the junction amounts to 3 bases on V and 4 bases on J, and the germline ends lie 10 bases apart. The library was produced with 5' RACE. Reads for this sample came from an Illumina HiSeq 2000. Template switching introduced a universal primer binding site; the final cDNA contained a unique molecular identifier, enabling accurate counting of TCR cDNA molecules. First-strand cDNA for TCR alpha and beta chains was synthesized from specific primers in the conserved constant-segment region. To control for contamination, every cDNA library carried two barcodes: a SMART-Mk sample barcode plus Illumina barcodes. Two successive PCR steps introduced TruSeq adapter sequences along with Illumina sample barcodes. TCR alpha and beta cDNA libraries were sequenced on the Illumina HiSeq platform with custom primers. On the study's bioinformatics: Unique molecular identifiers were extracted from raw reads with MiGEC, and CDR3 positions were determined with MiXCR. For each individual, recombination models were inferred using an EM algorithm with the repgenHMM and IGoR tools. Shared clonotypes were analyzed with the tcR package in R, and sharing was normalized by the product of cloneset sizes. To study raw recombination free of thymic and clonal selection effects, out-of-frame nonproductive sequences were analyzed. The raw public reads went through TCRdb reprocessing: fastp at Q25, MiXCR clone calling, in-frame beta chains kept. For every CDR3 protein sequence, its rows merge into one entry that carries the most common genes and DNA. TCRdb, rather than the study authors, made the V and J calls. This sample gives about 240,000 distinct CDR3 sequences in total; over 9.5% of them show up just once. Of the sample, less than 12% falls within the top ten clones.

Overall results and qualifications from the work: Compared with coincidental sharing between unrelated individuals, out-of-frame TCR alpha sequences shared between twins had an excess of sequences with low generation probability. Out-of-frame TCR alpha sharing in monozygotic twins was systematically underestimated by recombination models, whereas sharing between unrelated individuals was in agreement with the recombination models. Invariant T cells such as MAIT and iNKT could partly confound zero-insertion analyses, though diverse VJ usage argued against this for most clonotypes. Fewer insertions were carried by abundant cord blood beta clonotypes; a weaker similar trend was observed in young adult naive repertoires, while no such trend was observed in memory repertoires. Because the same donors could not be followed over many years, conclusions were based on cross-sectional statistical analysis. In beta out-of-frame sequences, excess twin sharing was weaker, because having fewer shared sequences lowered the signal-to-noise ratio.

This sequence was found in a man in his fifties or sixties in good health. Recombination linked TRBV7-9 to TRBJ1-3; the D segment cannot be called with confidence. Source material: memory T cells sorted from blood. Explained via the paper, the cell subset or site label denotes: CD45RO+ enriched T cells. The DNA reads TGTGCCAGCAGCTTGGTCGAGGTGGGAAACACCATATATTTT. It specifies CASSLVEVGNTIYF.